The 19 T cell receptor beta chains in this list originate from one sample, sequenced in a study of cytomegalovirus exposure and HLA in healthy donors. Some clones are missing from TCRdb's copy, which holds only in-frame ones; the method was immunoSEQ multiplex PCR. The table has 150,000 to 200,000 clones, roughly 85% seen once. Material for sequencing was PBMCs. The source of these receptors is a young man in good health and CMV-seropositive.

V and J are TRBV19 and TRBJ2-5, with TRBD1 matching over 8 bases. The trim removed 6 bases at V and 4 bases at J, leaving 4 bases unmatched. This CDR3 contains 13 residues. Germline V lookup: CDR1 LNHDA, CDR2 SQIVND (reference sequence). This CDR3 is CASSAGTGETQYF. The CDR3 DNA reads TGTGCCAGTAGCGCCGGGACAGGAGAGACCCAGTACTTC. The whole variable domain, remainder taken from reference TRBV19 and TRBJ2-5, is DGGITQSPKYLFRKEGQNVTLSCEQNLNHDAMYWYRQDPGQGLRLIYYSQIVNDFQKGDIAEGYSVSREKKESFPLTVTSAQKNPTAFYLCASSAGTGETQYFGPGTRLLVL.

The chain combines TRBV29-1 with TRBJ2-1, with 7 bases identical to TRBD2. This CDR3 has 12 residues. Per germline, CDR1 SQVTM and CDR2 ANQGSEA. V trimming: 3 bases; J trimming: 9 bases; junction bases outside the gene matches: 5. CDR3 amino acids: CSVDGPGGEQFF. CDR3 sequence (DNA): TGCAGCGTTGACGGACCGGGAGGTGAGCAGTTCTTC.

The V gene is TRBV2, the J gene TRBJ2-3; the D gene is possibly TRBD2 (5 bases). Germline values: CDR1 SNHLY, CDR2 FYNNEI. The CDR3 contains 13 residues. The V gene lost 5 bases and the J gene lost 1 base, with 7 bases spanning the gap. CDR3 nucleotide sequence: TGTGCCAGCAGTTCCGGGGGCACAGATACGCAGTATTTT. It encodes CASSSGGTDTQYF.

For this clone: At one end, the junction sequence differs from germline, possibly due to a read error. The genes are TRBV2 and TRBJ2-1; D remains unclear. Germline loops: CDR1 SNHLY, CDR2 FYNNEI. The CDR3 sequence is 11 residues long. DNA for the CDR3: TGTGCCAGCAGGGAGTACACTGAGCAGTTCTTC. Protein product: CASREYTEQFF.

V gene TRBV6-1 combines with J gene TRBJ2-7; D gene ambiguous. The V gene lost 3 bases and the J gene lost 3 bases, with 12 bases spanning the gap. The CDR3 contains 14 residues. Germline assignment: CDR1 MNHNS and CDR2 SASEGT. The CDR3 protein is CASSERGLYYEQYF. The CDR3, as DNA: TGTGCCAGCAGTGAGCGCGGCCTATACTACGAGCAGTACTTC.

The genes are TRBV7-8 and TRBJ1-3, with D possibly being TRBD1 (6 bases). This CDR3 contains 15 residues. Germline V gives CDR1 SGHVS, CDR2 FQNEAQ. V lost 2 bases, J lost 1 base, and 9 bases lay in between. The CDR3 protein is CASSLFTGSGNTIYF. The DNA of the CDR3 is TGTGCCAGCAGCTTATTTACAGGGTCTGGAAACACCATATATTTT.

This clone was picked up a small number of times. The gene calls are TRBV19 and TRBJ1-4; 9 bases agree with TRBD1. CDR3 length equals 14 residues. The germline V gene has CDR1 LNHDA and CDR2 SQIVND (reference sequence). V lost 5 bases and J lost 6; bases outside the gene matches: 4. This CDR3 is CASSPGQGDEKLFF. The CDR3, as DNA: TGTGCCAGTAGTCCGGGACAGGGTGATGAAAAACTGTTTTTT.

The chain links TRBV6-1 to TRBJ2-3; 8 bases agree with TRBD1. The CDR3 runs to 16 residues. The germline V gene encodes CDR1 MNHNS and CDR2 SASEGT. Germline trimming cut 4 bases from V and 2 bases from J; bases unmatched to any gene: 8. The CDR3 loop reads CASSALQGATTDTQYF. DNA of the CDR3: TGTGCCAGCAGTGCTCTTCAGGGGGCCACCACAGATACGCAGTATTTT.

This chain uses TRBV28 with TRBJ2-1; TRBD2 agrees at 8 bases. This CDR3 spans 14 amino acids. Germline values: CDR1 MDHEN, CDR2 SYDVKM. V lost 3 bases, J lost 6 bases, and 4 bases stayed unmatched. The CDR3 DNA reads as TGTGCCAGCAGTTTCCCCGGGACTAGCAATGAGCAGTTCTTC. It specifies CASSFPGTSNEQFF.

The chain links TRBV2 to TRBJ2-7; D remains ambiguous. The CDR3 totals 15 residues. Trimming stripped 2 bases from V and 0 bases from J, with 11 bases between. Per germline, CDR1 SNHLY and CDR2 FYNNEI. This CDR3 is CASSENPMSSYEQYF. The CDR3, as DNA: TGTGCCAGCAGTGAAAACCCGATGAGCTCCTACGAGCAGTACTTC.

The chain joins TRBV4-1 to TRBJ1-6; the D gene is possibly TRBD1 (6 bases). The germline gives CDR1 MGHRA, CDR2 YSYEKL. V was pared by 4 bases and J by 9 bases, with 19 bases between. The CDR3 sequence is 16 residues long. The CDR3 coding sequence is TGCGCCAGCAGCCTTCTCCGGACAGACCGACTTTCACCCCTCCACTTT. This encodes CASSLLRTDRLSPLHF.

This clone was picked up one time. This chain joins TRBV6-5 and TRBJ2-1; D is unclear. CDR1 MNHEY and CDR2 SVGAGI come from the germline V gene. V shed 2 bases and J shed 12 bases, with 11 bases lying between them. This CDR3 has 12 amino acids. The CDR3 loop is CASSYPATGQFF. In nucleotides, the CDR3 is TGTGCCAGCAGTTACCCAGCGACGGGGCAGTTCTTC.

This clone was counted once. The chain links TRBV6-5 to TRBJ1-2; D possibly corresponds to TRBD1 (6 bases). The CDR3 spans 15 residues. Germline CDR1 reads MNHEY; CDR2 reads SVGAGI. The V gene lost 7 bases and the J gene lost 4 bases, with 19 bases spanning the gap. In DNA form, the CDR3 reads TGTGCCAGCACTCCCCGGGGGGGGCTTGGCTATGGCTACACCTTC. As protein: CASTPRGGLGYGYTF.

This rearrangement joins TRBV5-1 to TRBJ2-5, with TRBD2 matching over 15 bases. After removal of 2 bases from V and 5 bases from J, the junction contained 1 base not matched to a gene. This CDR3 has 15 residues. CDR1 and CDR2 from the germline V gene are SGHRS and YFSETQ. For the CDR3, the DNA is TGCGCCAGCAGCTTAGGACTAGCGGGAGGGGAGACCCAGTACTTC. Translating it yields CASSLGLAGGETQYF.

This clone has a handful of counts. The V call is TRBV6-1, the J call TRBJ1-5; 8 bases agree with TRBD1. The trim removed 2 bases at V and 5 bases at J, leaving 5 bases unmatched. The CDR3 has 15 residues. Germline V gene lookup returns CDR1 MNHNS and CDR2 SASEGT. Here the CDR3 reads CASSEIGQGYQPQHF. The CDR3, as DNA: TGTGCCAGCAGTGAAATAGGACAGGGCTATCAGCCCCAGCATTTT.

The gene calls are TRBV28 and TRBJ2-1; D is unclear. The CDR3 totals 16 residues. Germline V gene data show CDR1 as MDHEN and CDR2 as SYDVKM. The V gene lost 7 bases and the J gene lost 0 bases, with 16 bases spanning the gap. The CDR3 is CASTPIGLSSYNEQFF. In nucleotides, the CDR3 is TGTGCCAGCACCCCGATTGGGCTTAGCTCCTACAATGAGCAGTTCTTC.

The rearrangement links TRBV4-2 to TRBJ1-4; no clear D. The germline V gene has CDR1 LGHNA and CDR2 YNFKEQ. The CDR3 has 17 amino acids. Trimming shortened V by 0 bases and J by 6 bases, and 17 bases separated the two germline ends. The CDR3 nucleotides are TGTGCCAGCAGCCAAGATCCCTGGGCTGGGAGGGATGAAAAACTGTTTTTT. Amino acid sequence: CASSQDPWAGRDEKLFF.

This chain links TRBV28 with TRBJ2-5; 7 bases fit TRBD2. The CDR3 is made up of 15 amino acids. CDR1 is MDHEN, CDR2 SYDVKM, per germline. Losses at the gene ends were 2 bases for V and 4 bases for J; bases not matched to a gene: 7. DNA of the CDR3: TGTGCCAGCAGTTTAGGCGGGAGATGGATAGAGACCCAGTACTTC. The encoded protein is CASSLGGRWIETQYF. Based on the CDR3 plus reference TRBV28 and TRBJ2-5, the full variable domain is DVKVTQSSRYLVKRTGEKVFLECVQDMDHENMFWYRQDPGLGLRLIYFSYDVKMKEKGDIPEGYSVSREKKERFSLILESASTNQTSMYLCASSLGGRWIETQYFGPGTRLLVL.

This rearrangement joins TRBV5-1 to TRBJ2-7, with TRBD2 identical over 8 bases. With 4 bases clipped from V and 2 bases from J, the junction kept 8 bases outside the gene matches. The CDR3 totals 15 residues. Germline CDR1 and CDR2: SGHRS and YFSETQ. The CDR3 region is CASSPTSGVTYEQYF. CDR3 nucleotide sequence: TGCGCCAGCAGCCCAACTAGCGGAGTAACCTACGAGCAGTACTTC. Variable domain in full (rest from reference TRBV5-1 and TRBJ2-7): KAGVTQTPRYLIKTRGQQVTLSCSPISGHRSVSWYQQTPGQGLQFLFEYFSETQRNKGNFPGRFSGRQFSNSRSEMNVSTLELGDSALYLCASSPTSGVTYEQYFGPGTRLTVT.